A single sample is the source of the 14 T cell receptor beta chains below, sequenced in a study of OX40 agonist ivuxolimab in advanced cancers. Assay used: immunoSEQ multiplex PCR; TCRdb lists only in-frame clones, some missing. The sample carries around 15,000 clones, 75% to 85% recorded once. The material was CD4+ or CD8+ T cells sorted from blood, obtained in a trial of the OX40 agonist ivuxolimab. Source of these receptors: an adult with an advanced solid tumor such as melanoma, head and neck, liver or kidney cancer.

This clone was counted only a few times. The CDR3 sequence is CASSLVGGANTGELFF. CDR3 DNA: TGTGCCAGCAGCTTAGTCGGGGGGGCGAACACCGGGGAGCTGTTTTTT. The chain recombines TRBV7-2 with TRBJ2-2; 8 bases agree with TRBD2. The junction had 1 base not matched to a gene; V was cut back by 1 base and J by 0 bases. This CDR3 is built from 16 residues. In germline, CDR1 is SGHTA, CDR2 FQGNSA.

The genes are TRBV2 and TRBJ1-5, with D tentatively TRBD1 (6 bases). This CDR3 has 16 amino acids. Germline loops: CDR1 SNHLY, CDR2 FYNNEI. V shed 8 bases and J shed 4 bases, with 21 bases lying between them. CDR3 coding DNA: TGTGCCAGCTCTGAGTGGGGGCCCGACTCAAATCAGCCCCAGCATTTT. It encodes CASSEWGPDSNQPQHF.

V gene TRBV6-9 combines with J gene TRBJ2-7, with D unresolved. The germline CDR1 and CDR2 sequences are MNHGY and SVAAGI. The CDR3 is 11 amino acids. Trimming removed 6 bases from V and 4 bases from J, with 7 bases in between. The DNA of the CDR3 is TGTGCCAGCAGCGATTTATACGAGCAGTACTTC. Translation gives CASSDLYEQYF.

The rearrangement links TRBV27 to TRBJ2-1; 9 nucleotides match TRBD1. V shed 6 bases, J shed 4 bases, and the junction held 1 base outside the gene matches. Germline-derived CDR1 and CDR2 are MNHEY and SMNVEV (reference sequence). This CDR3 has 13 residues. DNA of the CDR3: TGTGCCAGCAGCGGACAGGGGTACAATGAGCAGTTCTTC. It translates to CASSGQGYNEQFF.

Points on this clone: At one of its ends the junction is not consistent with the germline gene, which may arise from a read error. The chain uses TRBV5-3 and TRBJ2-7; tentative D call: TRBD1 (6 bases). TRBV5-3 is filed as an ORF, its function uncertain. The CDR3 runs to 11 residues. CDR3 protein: CASSSGQEQYF. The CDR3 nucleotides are TGTGCCAGCAGCTCCGGACAGGAGCAGTACTTC.

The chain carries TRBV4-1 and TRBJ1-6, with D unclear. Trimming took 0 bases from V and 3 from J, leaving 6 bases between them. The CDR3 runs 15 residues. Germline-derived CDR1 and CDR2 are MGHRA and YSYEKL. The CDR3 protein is CASSQDSFYNSPLHF. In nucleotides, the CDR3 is TGCGCCAGCAGCCAAGACAGCTTCTATAATTCACCCCTCCACTTT.

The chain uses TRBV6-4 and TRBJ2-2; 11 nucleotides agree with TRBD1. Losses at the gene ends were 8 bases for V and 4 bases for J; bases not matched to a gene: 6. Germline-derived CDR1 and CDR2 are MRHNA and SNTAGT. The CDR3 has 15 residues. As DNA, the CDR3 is TGTGCCAGCTCTCCCGGGACAGGGGGCACCGGGGAGCTGTTTTTT. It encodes CASSPGTGGTGELFF.

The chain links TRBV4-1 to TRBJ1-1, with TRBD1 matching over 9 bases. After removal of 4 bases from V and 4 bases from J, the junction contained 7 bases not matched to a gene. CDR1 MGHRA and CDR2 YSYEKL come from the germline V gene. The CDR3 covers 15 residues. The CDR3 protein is CASSRQGGVGTEAFF. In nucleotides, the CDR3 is TGCGCCAGCAGCCGACAGGGGGGAGTGGGCACTGAAGCTTTCTTT.

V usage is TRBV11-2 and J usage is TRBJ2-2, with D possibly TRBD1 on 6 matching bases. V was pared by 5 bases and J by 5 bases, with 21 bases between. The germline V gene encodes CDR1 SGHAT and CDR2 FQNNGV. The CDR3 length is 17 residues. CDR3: CASSQTRTEKVTGELFF. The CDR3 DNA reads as TGTGCCAGCAGCCAAACAAGGACAGAGAAGGTTACCGGGGAGCTGTTTTTT.

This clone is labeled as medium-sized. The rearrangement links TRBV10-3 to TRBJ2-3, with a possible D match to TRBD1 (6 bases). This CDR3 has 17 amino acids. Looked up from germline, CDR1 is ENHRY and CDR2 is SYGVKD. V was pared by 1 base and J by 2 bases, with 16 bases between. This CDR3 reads CAISEWGPRPHTDTQYF. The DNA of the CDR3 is TGTGCCATCAGTGAGTGGGGGCCCCGCCCTCACACAGATACGCAGTATTTT.

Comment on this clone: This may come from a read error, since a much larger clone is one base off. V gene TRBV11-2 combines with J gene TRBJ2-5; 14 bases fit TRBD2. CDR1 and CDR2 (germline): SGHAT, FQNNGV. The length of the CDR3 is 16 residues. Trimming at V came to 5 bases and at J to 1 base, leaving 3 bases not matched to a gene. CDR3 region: CASSRTSGGFQETQYF. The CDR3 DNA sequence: TGTGCCAGCAGCCGGACTAGCGGGGGGTTCCAAGAGACCCAGTACTTC.

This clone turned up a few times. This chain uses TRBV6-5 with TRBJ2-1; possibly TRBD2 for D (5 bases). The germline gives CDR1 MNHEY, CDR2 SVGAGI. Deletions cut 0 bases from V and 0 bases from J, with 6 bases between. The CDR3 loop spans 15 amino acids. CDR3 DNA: TGTGCCAGCAGTTACTCGGGGAGCTCCTACAATGAGCAGTTCTTC. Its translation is CASSYSGSSYNEQFF.

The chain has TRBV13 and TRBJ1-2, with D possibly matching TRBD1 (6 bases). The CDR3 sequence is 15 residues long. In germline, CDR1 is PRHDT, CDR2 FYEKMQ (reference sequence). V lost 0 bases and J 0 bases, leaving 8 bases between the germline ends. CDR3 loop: CASSLGTGTNYGYTF. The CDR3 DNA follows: TGTGCCAGCAGCTTAGGGACAGGAACTAACTATGGCTACACCTTC.

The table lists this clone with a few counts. The CDR3 DNA reads TGCGCCAGCAGCCTTACTACAGGGGAAAATCAGCCCCAGCATTTT. Amino acid sequence: CASSLTTGENQPQHF. The J gene is TRBJ1-5, the V gene TRBV4-1; 7 bases are shared with TRBD1. The CDR3 has 15 residues. The J segment lost 4 bases and the V segment lost 4 bases, leaving 7 bases of the junction unmatched. Germline CDR1 is MGHRA and CDR2 is YSYEKL.